This T cell receptor beta chain emerged from a study of cytomegalovirus exposure and HLA in healthy donors. Regarding the study as a whole: Reports described diagnosis of cytomegalovirus status by the classifier as highly specific and sensitive.

Only in-frame clones appear in the TCRdb table, and some are missing; sequencing was by immunoSEQ multiplex PCR. The sample lists some 170,000 clones; approximately 86% were seen once. Remarks on this clone: Its antigen is as yet unknown.

Material for sequencing was PBMCs. This receptor was obtained from a man aged 18-30 years in good health and CMV-seropositive.

CDR3 coding DNA: TGCGCCAGCAGCTTGGCCACCGACAGGGGGGGGGCCCAGTACTTC. This sequence encodes CASSLATDRGGAQYF. The genes are TRBV5-1 and TRBJ2-5; 9 nucleotides agree with TRBD1. CDR3 size: 15 residues. V was pared by 0 bases and J by 9 bases, with 9 bases of the junction left unmatched. Germline assignment: CDR1 SGHRS and CDR2 YFSETQ.